This TCR beta chain was captured in a study of blood T cell repertoires in COVID-19. Across the study: Whether acute or convalescent, the COVID-19 samples came from the United States, Italy and Spain.

A single count supports this clone. Some clones are missing from TCRdb's copy, which holds only in-frame ones; the method was immunoSEQ multiplex PCR. The sample records fewer than 40,000 clones, approximately 88% being singletons. Trimming took 4 bases from V and 6 from J, leaving 19 bases between them. From germline, CDR1 is KGHSH and CDR2 LQKENI. This CDR3 is built from 15 residues. This receptor was obtained from a human donor in a cohort sampled during active COVID-19. The sample taken for sequencing was peripheral blood. J is TRBJ2-7 and V is TRBV18; the D gene is possibly TRBD2 (6 bases). CDR3 bases: TGTGCCAGCTCACTAACGGACGGAGGGCAGGTCGAGCAGTACTTC. It codes for CASSLTDGGQVEQYF.